A selection of T cell receptor beta chains follows, all from one sample in a study of T cell clonotyping in hematopoietic cell transplantation. Libraries were prepared by immunoSEQ multiplex PCR; TCRdb keeps only in-frame clonotypes and omits some of them. The repertoire holds 17,000 or so clones, with 75% to 90% as singletons. Sequencing was performed on peripheral blood mononuclear cells. The receptors here all came from a man aged 45-65 years in good health. Some clones in this sample may be carry-over from other donors' samples. The CDR3 runs from the conserved cysteine through the conserved F or W. A D gene is named only where the DNA matches it firmly. Some rows mark clone size as missing; the rest say once, few, many or name a class of expanded clone.

V	size	D	J	DNA	CDR3
TRBV5-4	-	TRBD2	TRBJ2-7	TGTGCCAGCAGCACTAGCGGGGGGGCAGGCGAGCAGTACTTC	CASSTSGGAGEQYF
TRBV6-5	-	-	TRBJ2-7	TGTGCCAGCAGTTACGGTCAGGGCCGTCCCTACGAGCAGTACTTC	CASSYGQGRPYEQYF
TRBV30	-	TRBD1	TRBJ2-7	TGTGCCTGGAGTGTACTGGGACAGGGAGGGTACGAGCAGTACTTC	CAWSVLGQGGYEQYF
TRBV6-6	once	-	TRBJ2-6	TGTGCCAGCAGCCTAGCGTCAGGGGCCAACGTCCTGACTTTC	CASSLASGANVLTF
TRBV2	-	TRBD1	TRBJ1-2	TGTGCCAGCAGCGAGACGACAGGGGAGGTTAGCTATGGCTACACCTTC	CASSETTGEVSYGYTF
TRBV2	-	-	TRBJ1-2	TGTGCCAGCAGGACGGAGGGAATAGGCTATGGCTACACCTTC	CASRTEGIGYGYTF
TRBV6-5	-	-	TRBJ1-1	TGTGCCAGCAGAAACCGGGTTGGCGGGAACACTGAAGCTTTCTTT	CASRNRVGGNTEAFF
TRBV9	-	TRBD1	TRBJ1-2	TGTGCCAGCAGCGCCAATCCCGGGACAGGGGGCCATGGCTACACCTTC	CASSANPGTGGHGYTF
TRBV6-1	-	TRBD1	TRBJ1-3	TGTGCCAGCAGCTGGGACAGCTCCACTGGAAACACCATATATTTT	CASSWDSSTGNTIYF
TRBV5-4	few	-	TRBJ1-6	TGTGCCAGCAGTCACCAGGACACGAATTCACCCCTCCACTTT	CASSHQDTNSPLHF
TRBV5-4	-	-	TRBJ1-3	TGTGCCAGCAGCTTGGATCCCGGCTCTGGAAACACCATATATTTT	CASSLDPGSGNTIYF
TRBV6-6	-	-	TRBJ1-5	TGTGCCAGCAGTTACATGAGTAAACAGCATTTT	CASSYMSKQHF
TRBV4-3	-	-	TRBJ1-2	TGCGCCAGCAGCCAAGATTGGGAGATGGCCGGCTATGGCTACACCTTC	CASSQDWEMAGYGYTF
TRBV9	-	-	TRBJ2-5	TGTGCCAGCAGCGCGCCCCCCCGGGAGACCCAGTACTTC	CASSAPPRETQYF
TRBV19	-	-	TRBJ1-2	TGTGCCAGTAGTATGCCGGGGCAGCAAGGGAACTATGGCTACACCTTC	CASSMPGQQGNYGYTF
TRBV5-6	-	-	TRBJ1-2	TGTGCCAGCAGCGCCTGGACGAGGAACTATGGCTACACCTTC	CASSAWTRNYGYTF
TRBV27	-	-	TRBJ1-4	TGTGCCAGCGGGGCTTGGGGAAAACTGTTTTTT	CASGAWGKLFF
TRBV5-1	-	TRBD1	TRBJ2-7	TGCGCCAGCACGACCGGGACAGCGTACGAGCAGTACTTC	CASTTGTAYEQYF
TRBV28	once	TRBD1	TRBJ1-3	TGTGCCAGCACTCCGGGACAGAGCTCTGGAAACACCATATATTTT	CASTPGQSSGNTIYF
TRBV28	-	-	TRBJ1-1	TGTGCCAGCAGTTTAGGGAGTTCAGAAGCTTTCTTT	CASSLGSSEAFF
TRBV28	once	TRBD1	TRBJ1-6	TGTGCCAGCAGTGTACAGACGACAGGGCTTTCACCCCTCCACTTT	CASSVQTTGLSPLHF
TRBV29-1	-	-	TRBJ1-2	TGCAGCGTTGAGCCTGCGGATACTATTGCTGGCTACACCTTC	CSVEPADTIAGYTF
TRBV2	-	-	TRBJ2-2	TGTGCCAGCAGTTCAGCAGTGAACACCGGGGAGCTGTTTTTT	CASSSAVNTGELFF
TRBV12-5	-	-	TRBJ1-5	TGTGCTAGTGTTGCAGGGGCAGGGAATCAGCCCCAGCATTTT	CASVAGAGNQPQHF
TRBV6-1	-	TRBD1	TRBJ1-6	TGTGCCAGCACGGGCAGGGGGGACGATAATTCACCCCTCCACTTT	CASTGRGDDNSPLHF
TRBV7-2	once	-	TRBJ1-1	TGTGCCAGCAGTCTCCCGTGGAGTGATGCTTTCTTT	CASSLPWSDAFF
TRBV6-5	-	TRBD1	TRBJ2-7	TGTGCCAGCAGCCCCGGGACAGGATCCTACGAGCAGTACTTC	CASSPGTGSYEQYF
TRBV19	-	TRBD2	TRBJ2-3	TGTGCCAGTAGCCGTAGCGGGGGGGCCGGAGATACGCAGTATTTT	CASSRSGGAGDTQYF
TRBV19	-	-	TRBJ1-5	TGTGCCAGTAGTAGTCCCGGACTGGATCAGCCCCAGCATTTT	CASSSPGLDQPQHF
TRBV5-6	-	TRBD1	TRBJ2-4	TGTGCCAGCAGCTTGGACAGGGGGTCCCCCAAAAACATTCAGTACTTC	CASSLDRGSPKNIQYF
TRBV25-1	-	TRBD1	TRBJ1-2	TGTGCCAGCAGCTCGGTGGGAGGGGGCGACTATGGCTACACCTTC	CASSSVGGGDYGYTF
TRBV28	-	-	TRBJ2-4	TGTGCCAGCAGTTTCCCAGGGGCATCCAAAAACATTCAGTACTTC	CASSFPGASKNIQYF
TRBV28	-	TRBD1	TRBJ1-5	TGTGCCAGCACCTTGACAGGGGGCAATCAGCCCCAGCATTTT	CASTLTGGNQPQHF
TRBV25-1	-	-	TRBJ1-3	TGTGCCAGCGCGACCCCAGGGTCCGGAAACACCATATATTTT	CASATPGSGNTIYF
TRBV30	-	-	TRBJ2-7	TGTGCCTGGAGTAGAGGGGCAGGGCACTACGAGCAGTACTTC	CAWSRGAGHYEQYF
TRBV27	-	TRBD1	TRBJ1-6	TGTGCCAGCAGCCAACAACAGGGGAGGGGTAATTCACCCCTCCACTTT	CASSQQQGRGNSPLHF
TRBV28	few	TRBD1	TRBJ1-2	TGTGCCAGCAGTTCCCGGGACAGCGCCCGAGTAAGGGATGGCTACACCTTC	CASSSRDSARVRDGYTF
TRBV7-2	-	-	TRBJ2-7	TGTGCCAGCAGCTCATCCTCGGCCCACGAGCAGTACTTC	CASSSSSAHEQYF
TRBV7-2	-	TRBD2	TRBJ2-5	TGTGCCAGCAGCTTCCCTCTCTTGGTCCGACTAGCGGGGGAAGAGACCCAGTACTTC	CASSFPLLVRLAGEETQYF
TRBV4-1	-	-	TRBJ1-5	TGCGCCAGCAGCCAATGGGGTGAACAGCCCCAGCATTTT	CASSQWGEQPQHF
TRBV28	-	TRBD1	TRBJ2-7	TGTGCCAGCAGAGATCAACAGGGGAATACCTACGAGCAGTACTTC	CASRDQQGNTYEQYF
TRBV2	-	TRBD2	TRBJ2-1	TGTGCCAGCAGTGTGTGGACTAGCGGGGCGGGTGAGCAGTTCTTC	CASSVWTSGAGEQFF
TRBV19	-	-	TRBJ2-7	TGTGCCAGTAGCCTCCGAGGGGCCGAGCAGTACTTC	CASSLRGAEQYF
TRBV9	-	TRBD1	TRBJ1-2	TGTGCCAGCAGCGTAGGAGGACAGGGACGCGGCTACACCTTC	CASSVGGQGRGYTF
TRBV30	-	TRBD1	TRBJ1-5	TGTGCCTGGAGTCCGACGACAGGGAGAAGCAATCAGCCCCAGCATTTT	CAWSPTTGRSNQPQHF
TRBV29-1	-	-	TRBJ2-7	TGCAGCGCCCTGATCGGGGGATCCATCTACGAGCAGTACTTC	CSALIGGSIYEQYF
TRBV4-2	-	-	TRBJ1-6	TGTGCCAGCAGCCAAGATCAGAACAGGTTGACTTCACCCCTCCACTTT	CASSQDQNRLTSPLHF
TRBV11-3	-	-	TRBJ1-1	TGTGCCAGCAGCTTAGAGGCAGGGGCTTTAATCCTGAACACTGAAGCTTTCTTT	CASSLEAGALILNTEAFF
TRBV9	-	-	TRBJ2-7	TGTGCCAGCAGCGTAACCCCTCCCGACGAGCAGTACTTC	CASSVTPPDEQYF
TRBV25-1	-	-	TRBJ1-4	TGTGCCAGCAGTGAATATGCAGGGCGTGAAAAACTGTTTTTT	CASSEYAGREKLFF
TRBV5-4	once	-	TRBJ2-5	TGTGCCAGCAGCTTGGAGGGCGGAGAGACCCAGTACTTC	CASSLEGGETQYF
TRBV2	-	-	TRBJ1-2	TGTGCCAGCAGTGAAGATTCGGGGGGCCGTGGCTACACCTTC	CASSEDSGGRGYTF
TRBV27	few	-	TRBJ1-6	TGTGCCAGCAGTTTAGTAGTGGCGGAACATTCACCCCTCCACTTT	CASSLVVAEHSPLHF
TRBV7-2	-	-	TRBJ1-5	TGTGCCAGCAGCCTTAGGGGGGGGTCGAGCAATCAGCCCCAGCATTTT	CASSLRGGSSNQPQHF
TRBV30	-	-	TRBJ2-7	TGTGCCTGGAGTGTCGACGGCTACGAGCAGTACTTC	CAWSVDGYEQYF